The sequence of this TCR beta chain was determined in a study of T cell changes during pregnancy in multiple sclerosis. CDR3 length: 14 residues. The germline gives CDR1 GTSNPN, CDR2 SVGIG (reference sequence). V shed 2 bases and J 3 bases; nucleotides not matched to a gene: 1. Libraries were prepared by immunoSEQ multiplex PCR; TCRdb keeps only in-frame clonotypes and omits some of them. Among some 47,000 clones listed, 75% to 90% were seen once. The V call is TRBV30, the J call TRBJ2-3, with TRBD2 matching 11 bases. This TCR was recovered from a female donor with multiple sclerosis, enrolled in a pregnancy study. Sequenced material: CD8+ T cells from peripheral blood mononuclear cells, taken in the second trimester of pregnancy. CDR3 region: CAWSTSGGTDTQYF. CDR3 DNA sequence: TGTGCCTGGAGTACTAGCGGGGGTACAGATACGCAGTATTTT. Looking up the rest from reference TRBV30 and TRBJ2-3 gives the full variable domain: SQTIHQWPATLVQPVGSPLSLECTVEGTSNPNLYWYRQAAGRGLQLLFYSVGIGQISSEVPQNLSASRPQDRQFILSSKKLLLSDSGFYLCAWSTSGGTDTQYFGPGTRLTVL.